What follows are 26 T cell receptor beta chains derived from one specimen sequenced in a study of liver allograft versus peripheral blood T cells. About the research overall: Hepatic allograft T cell receptor repertoires were evaluated relative to those present in recipients' peripheral blood.

TCRdb re-called the reads through MiXCR, storing one row per CDR3 protein. The sample has a few thousand distinct CDR3 sequences; less than 20% are singletons. The receptors originated from a human patient who had a liver transplant. The T cells may come from the graft donor.

By share of the sample, this clonotype is medium-sized. This sequence joins TRBV7-2 and TRBJ1-3; D is unresolved. The CDR3 has 17 residues. V lost 3 bases and J lost 0, with 15 bases in between. The germline V gene has CDR1 SGHTA and CDR2 FQGNSA. This CDR3 is CASSFRDRTGSGNTIYF. The CDR3 DNA reads as TGTGCCAGCAGCTTCCGGGATAGGACGGGCTCTGGAAACACCATATATTTT.

By frequency in the sample, this clonotype is medium-sized (0.01 to 0.1%). The chain couples TRBV18 to TRBJ1-5, with 8 bases that match TRBD1. From germline, CDR1 is KGHSH and CDR2 LQKENI. The CDR3 covers 15 residues. The V segment lost 3 bases and the J segment 2 bases; nucleotides outside the gene matches: 3. CDR3 DNA sequence: TGTGCCAGCTCACCCTGGGGACAGGGCAATCAGCCCCAGCATTTT. Translation gives CASSPWGQGNQPQHF.

By proportion, this clonotype is medium-sized. The chain combines TRBV11-1 with TRBJ1-1; D is perhaps TRBD1 (5 bases). The CDR3 is 15 residues long. Trimming removed 5 bases at V and 0 bases at J, with 13 bases between. The germline CDR1 and CDR2 sequences are SGHAT and FQDESV (reference sequence). CDR3 coding DNA: TGTGCCAGCAGCCCACAAGGGACGTTGAACACTGAAGCTTTCTTT. Its protein product is CASSPQGTLNTEAFF.

This clonotype is deemed medium-sized. The rearrangement links TRBV7-2 to TRBJ2-3; weak D call: TRBD1 (7 bases). CDR3 length equals 15 residues. Germline V lookup: CDR1 SGHTA, CDR2 FQGNSA. Trimming shortened V by 1 base and J by 5 bases, and 13 bases separated the two germline ends. The CDR3, as DNA: TGTGCCAGCAGCTTAGTTAACAGGGGAGGAGATACGCAGTATTTT. Its translation: CASSLVNRGGDTQYF.

This clonotype occurred a few times. The CDR3 sequence: CASSPGTYQPQHF. DNA of the CDR3: TGTGCCAGCAGCCCCGGGACGTATCAGCCCCAGCATTTT. The V and J genes are TRBV6-1 and TRBJ1-5, with D possibly TRBD1 on 5 matching bases. The CDR3 loop spans 13 amino acids. Trimming stripped 6 bases from V and 5 bases from J, with 11 bases between. From germline, CDR1 is MNHNS and CDR2 SASEGT.

This clonotype has more than one count but fewer than ten. The CDR3 region is CASSFGFLGEQYF. CDR3 bases: TGTGCCAGCAGCTTCGGGTTCCTTGGCGAGCAGTACTTC. The V and J genes are TRBV5-6 and TRBJ2-7; the D is unclear. Germline V gene sequence: CDR1 SGHDT, CDR2 YYEEEE. Deletions cut 2 bases from V and 6 bases from J, with 12 bases between. The CDR3 is 13 residues long.

This clonotype qualifies as medium-sized. V gene TRBV16 combines with J gene TRBJ1-5; 7 nucleotides align to TRBD1. V lost 5 bases to trimming and J lost 7 bases; unmatched junction nucleotides: 8. CDR3 size: 14 residues. From germline, CDR1 is KGHSY and CDR2 FQNENV. CDR3 nucleotide sequence: TGTGCCAGCAGCTCTCATAGGGGACAGCAGCCCCAGCATTTT. Its protein is CASSSHRGQQPQHF.

By share of the sample, this clonotype is medium-sized. The chain is built from TRBV6-1 and TRBJ1-4; no firm D call. The CDR3 loop spans 13 amino acids. V shed 8 bases and J shed 8 bases, with 15 bases lying between them. Germline V gene data show CDR1 as MNHNS and CDR2 as SASEGT. Here the CDR3 DNA reads TGTGCCAGCGCAAGGCAATTCGGAGAAAAACTGTTTTTT. Its protein is CASARQFGEKLFF.

V is TRBV20-1 and J is TRBJ1-1; unclear D gene. The CDR3 runs to 14 residues. Per germline, CDR1 DFQATT and CDR2 SNEGSKA (reference sequence). The V gene lost 3 bases and the J gene lost 0 bases, with 11 bases spanning the gap. DNA for the CDR3: TGCAGTGCTAGGATGGGCCATTTGAACACTGAAGCTTTCTTT. Its protein product is CSARMGHLNTEAFF.

This clonotype counts as medium-sized (0.01 to 0.1%). The rearrangement uses TRBV6-5 and TRBJ1-1; TRBD1 matches 7 bases. V was clipped by 6 bases and J by 1 base; unmatched bases: 11. The CDR3 totals 16 residues. Germline loops: CDR1 MNHEY, CDR2 SVGAGI. CDR3 nucleotides: TGTGCCAGCAGGGGCCCCTTTAGGGGGCAGAACACTGAAGCTTTCTTT. Protein sequence: CASRGPFRGQNTEAFF.

This clonotype was picked up a small number of times. The chain links TRBV27 to TRBJ1-5; tentative D call: TRBD1 (6 bases). The CDR3 runs to 17 residues. With 4 bases removed from V and 0 bases from J, the gap between germline ends came to 16 bases. Germline V lookup: CDR1 MNHEY, CDR2 SMNVEV (reference sequence). The chain's CDR3 is CASSSRGRTNSNQPQHF. CDR3 coding DNA: TGTGCCAGCAGTTCCAGGGGCCGAACAAATAGCAATCAGCCCCAGCATTTT.

This clonotype was seen a handful of times. The CDR3 reads CASSRTGYGYTF. In nucleotides, the CDR3 is TGTGCCAGTAGTAGGACAGGGTATGGCTACACCTTC. V is TRBV19 and J is TRBJ1-2; 8 bases fit TRBD1. Trimming cost V 4 bases and J 5 bases; bases outside gene matches: 0. Germline CDR1 is LNHDA and CDR2 is SQIVND (reference sequence). This CDR3 is built from 12 residues.

Comments on this clonotype: This may arise from a read error, as a much more abundant clone is one base away. The chain is built from TRBV5-4 and TRBJ1-2, with 8 positions matching TRBD1. Germline-derived CDR1 and CDR2 are SGHNT and YYREEE (reference sequence). V lost 3 bases to trimming and J lost 9 bases; unmatched junction nucleotides: 10. The length of the CDR3 is 14 residues. The CDR3 spells CASSSWDRLNSYTF. The CDR3 coding sequence is TGTGCCAGCAGCTCCTGGGACAGGTTAAATAGCTACACCTTC.

This clonotype is medium-sized by share. Without the conserved terminal phenylalanine or tryptophan, this CDR3 likely stems from a read error. It is unclear where the CDR3 begins or ends on the DNA, so no DNA is shown, and the CDR3 is as TCRdb lists it. V usage is TRBV6-2 or TRBV6-3 and J usage is TRBJ1-5; the table's D call, TRBD1, has no DNA check behind it. The CDR3 sequence runs 11 residues, both termini included. Germline V gene data show CDR1 as MNHEY and CDR2 as SVGEGT. The CDR3 loop is CASSFGQTIYL.

This clonotype was observed once. It may be a read error: a sequence one base away is much more abundant. V is TRBV12-3 or TRBV12-4 and J is TRBJ1-6, with D possibly matching TRBD1 (5 bases). The CDR3 covers 14 residues. CDR3 coding DNA: TGTGCCAGCAGTTTCGGCAGGGTAACTTCACACCTCCACTTT. Its translation: CASSFGRVTSHLHF.

This clonotype has only a few counts. The rearrangement joins TRBV20-1 to TRBJ2-3, with a possible D match to TRBD2 (6 bases). Looked up from germline, CDR1 is DFQATT and CDR2 is SNEGSKA (reference sequence). The CDR3 is 15 residues long. V was trimmed by 1 base and J by 0 bases, leaving 11 bases between them. CDR3 DNA sequence: TGCAGTGCTAGAGGGCTAGCGTTTAGCACAGATACGCAGTATTTT. This encodes CSARGLAFSTDTQYF.

V gene TRBV20-1 combines with J gene TRBJ1-6; 10 bases map to TRBD1. After removal of 6 bases from V and 10 bases from J, the junction contained 6 bases not matched to a gene. Germline CDR1 reads DFQATT; CDR2 reads SNEGSKA (reference sequence). The CDR3 consists of 13 residues. The CDR3 reads CSAGQGEGSPLHF. The CDR3 region has the DNA TGCAGTGCCGGACAGGGGGAAGGGTCACCCCTCCACTTT.

In its sample, this clonotype ranks as large. The genes are TRBV19 and TRBJ1-1, with D possibly being TRBD1 (6 bases). The germline V gene has CDR1 LNHDA and CDR2 SQIVND (reference sequence). V was cut by 5 bases and J by 3 bases, with 13 bases left in between. This CDR3 is built from 14 residues. DNA of the CDR3: TGTGCCAGTAGTTTGGACAGTATTTACACTGAAGCTTTCTTT. Residues: CASSLDSIYTEAFF.

This clonotype was picked up a small number of times. The chain carries TRBV6-5 and TRBJ1-2; D remains ambiguous. CDR3 length equals 13 residues. The germline CDR1 and CDR2 sequences are MNHEY and SVGAGI. Trimming cost V 8 bases and J 4 bases, with 14 bases left between them. Written as DNA, the CDR3 is TGTGCCAGCGCGGACCGATCCAGCTATGGCTACACCTTC. This encodes CASADRSSYGYTF.

The V and J genes are TRBV12-3 or TRBV12-4 and TRBJ1-4; D call uncertain. This CDR3 spans 12 amino acids. The germline V and J ends were trimmed by 5 bases and 7 bases, with 8 bases remaining between them. This CDR3 reads CASSRGSEKLFF. CDR3 bases: TGTGCCAGCAGTAGAGGGAGTGAAAAACTGTTTTTT.

V gene TRBV6-5 combines with J gene TRBJ2-1, with TRBD2 matching 13 bases. The junction had 3 bases not matched to a gene; V was cut back by 5 bases and J by 8 bases. The CDR3 is 14 residues long. The V gene's germline CDR1 is MNHEY and CDR2 SVGAGI. The DNA for the CDR3 is TGTGCCAGCAGTGAAACTAGCGGGGGGGATGAGCAGTTCTTC. This codes for CASSETSGGDEQFF.

This clonotype counts as medium-sized. In DNA form, the CDR3 reads TGTGCCAGCAGCTCCCGACAGGGCTCCTATAATTCACCCCTCCACTTT. It is translated as CASSSRQGSYNSPLHF. This chain uses TRBV7-2 with TRBJ1-6; 7 bases fit TRBD1. Germline values: CDR1 SGHTA, CDR2 FQGNSA. With V trimmed by 4 bases and J by 0 bases, 3 bases remained unmatched. This CDR3 comprises 16 residues.

This clonotype is medium-sized by share. The V and J genes are TRBV6-2 or TRBV6-3 and TRBJ1-1, with D perhaps TRBD1 (5 bases). The CDR3 is made up of 15 amino acids. The V gene's germline CDR1 is MNHEY and CDR2 SVGEGT. Trimming cost V 0 bases and J 8 bases, with 16 bases left between them. This chain's CDR3 is CASSYSGGTAKEAFF. CDR3 bases: TGTGCCAGCAGTTACTCCGGGGGGACCGCAAAGGAAGCTTTCTTT.

By frequency in the sample, this clonotype is medium-sized (0.01 to 0.1%). The J gene is TRBJ1-2, the V gene TRBV19; no definite D call. Looked up from germline, CDR1 is LNHDA and CDR2 is SQIVND (reference sequence). The V end lost 2 bases, the J end lost 9 bases, and 13 bases lay between the germline ends. The CDR3 is 13 amino acids. The CDR3 here is CASSIWGEGRYTF. The CDR3 bases are TGTGCCAGTAGTATATGGGGTGAGGGCCGCTACACCTTC.

This clonotype showed up just a few times. The rearrangement joins TRBV6-5 to TRBJ1-3; D is unclear. CDR3 length: 15 residues. Per germline, CDR1 MNHEY and CDR2 SVGAGI. The ends were cut back, 6 bases at V and 0 bases at J, with 12 bases in the middle. The chain's CDR3 is CASRPHANSGNTIYF. CDR3 sequence (DNA): TGTGCCAGCAGGCCGCATGCGAACTCTGGAAACACCATATATTTT.

This clonotype was recorded a few times. V usage is TRBV19 and J usage is TRBJ1-3; TRBD1 matches 8 bases. The length of the CDR3 is 15 residues. In germline, CDR1 is LNHDA, CDR2 SQIVND (reference sequence). V shed 5 bases and J 7 bases; nucleotides not matched to a gene: 10. The CDR3 nucleotides are TGTGCCAGTAGTCTCCAGGGGGCCGGGTGGAACACCATATATTTT. Residues: CASSLQGAGWNTIYF.